These 19 T cell receptor beta chains were sequenced from one sample in a study of metastatic and nonmetastatic thyroid tumors. All patients reached thyroid surgery having received no treatment beforehand. TCRdb reassembled clones from the PCR reads with MiXCR. The table has about 38,000 clones, about half seen once; the top ten hold 24%. Sequenced: tumor tissue. These receptors all come from a male donor with papillary thyroid cancer or a benign thyroid nodule (not recorded which). Some clones in this sample may be carry-over from other donors' samples.

The chain joins TRBV6-4 to TRBJ2-7, with 7 nucleotides matching TRBD2. Per the germline V gene, CDR1 is MRHNA and CDR2 is SNTAGT. The ends lost 3 bases at V and 1 base at J; junction bases unmatched: 0. The CDR3 is 13 amino acids. The CDR3 nucleotides read TGTGCCAGCAGTGAGCGGGAGTCCTACGAGCAGTACTTC. It yields the protein CASSERESYEQYF.

The rearrangement links TRBV5-6 to TRBJ1-5, with D perhaps matching TRBD1 (5 bases). The CDR3 extends over 15 amino acids. Trimming pared 2 bases from V and 4 bases from J, leaving 13 bases between. Per the germline V gene, CDR1 is SGHDT and CDR2 is YYEEEE. CDR3 amino acids: CASSFSLGGNQPQHF. CDR3 in DNA: TGTGCCAGCAGCTTTTCCTTGGGGGGGAATCAGCCCCAGCATTTT.

Comments on this clone: A read error may account for a junction end that differs from germline. V is TRBV30 and J is TRBJ1-1; D is undetermined. CDR3 length: 15 residues. Germline CDR1 and CDR2: GTSNPN and SVGIG (reference sequence). The CDR3 loop is CAWSLGITGFGEAFF. In DNA, the CDR3 is TGTGCATGGAGTCTGGGTATAACGGGGTTCGGTGAAGCTTTCTTT.

V gene TRBV18 combines with J gene TRBJ1-1; a possible D gene is TRBD1 (6 bases). The CDR3 loop spans 11 amino acids. V lost 2 bases to trimming and J lost 8 bases, with 6 bases between them. CDR1 is KGHSH, CDR2 LQKENI, per germline. CDR3 sequence: CASSPGGEAFF. The CDR3 DNA reads as TGTGCCAGCTCACCAGGGGGCGAAGCTTTCTTT.

This rearrangement joins TRBV9 to TRBJ2-3; D gene uncertain. The CDR3 is 13 amino acids. Per germline, CDR1 SGDLS and CDR2 YYNGEE. The V and J ends lost 3 bases and 0 bases respectively, with 5 bases between them. The DNA of the CDR3 is TGTGCCAGCAGCGCCGCTAGCACAGATACGCAGTATTTT. It yields the protein CASSAASTDTQYF.

The genes are TRBV7-8 and TRBJ2-3, with D unclear. Looked up from germline, CDR1 is SGHVS and CDR2 is FQNEAQ. The CDR3 has 16 amino acids. Trimming removed 5 bases at V and 2 bases at J, with 17 bases between. The CDR3 here is CASSQLEAGVTDTQYF. Here the CDR3 DNA reads TGTGCCAGCAGCCAGCTTGAAGCAGGTGTCACAGATACGCAGTATTTT.

The V gene is TRBV19, the J gene TRBJ1-5; 10 bases are shared with TRBD1. This CDR3 contains 19 residues. CDR1 and CDR2 from the germline V gene are LNHDA and SQIVND (reference sequence). Trimming cost V 7 bases and J 0 bases; bases outside gene matches: 15. The CDR3 loop is CASTEDRGVLEYSNQPQHF. CDR3 sequence (DNA): TGTGCCAGTACCGAGGACAGGGGGGTGCTTGAGTATAGCAATCAGCCCCAGCATTTT.

The chain links TRBV25-1 to TRBJ2-5, with 9 bases identical to TRBD1. The V gene end was trimmed by 2 bases and the J gene end by 10 bases; junction bases not matched to a gene: 11. Germline V lookup: CDR1 MGHDK, CDR2 SYGVNS. The CDR3 spans 15 residues. The CDR3 DNA reads TGTGCCAGCAGTGAAATACAGGGGGCGCACGGTTTCCAGTACTTC. Translating gives CASSEIQGAHGFQYF.

The chain carries TRBV15 and TRBJ1-4; D might be TRBD1 (6 bases). There are 16 residues in the CDR3. V lost 0 bases and J 8 bases, leaving 16 bases between the germline ends. Looked up from germline, CDR1 is LNHNV and CDR2 is YYDKDF (reference sequence). The CDR3: CATSRDWSGAGEKLFF. The CDR3 nucleotides read TGTGCCACCAGCAGAGATTGGTCAGGGGCGGGCGAAAAACTGTTTTTT.

In its sample, this clone was seen once. The chain recombines TRBV11-2 with TRBJ2-1; 13 bases are shared with TRBD2. Germline V gives CDR1 SGHAT, CDR2 FQNNGV. V lost 5 bases and J lost 3; bases outside the gene matches: 7. The length of the CDR3 is 17 residues. CDR3 in DNA: TGTGCCAGCAGCACAAACCGACTAGCGGGGGGCTACAATGAGCAGTTCTTC. Translated: CASSTNRLAGGYNEQFF.

This clone was observed a few times. The chain links TRBV12-3 or TRBV12-4 to TRBJ2-7; D is ambiguous. The CDR3 consists of 12 residues. Trimming shortened V by 6 bases and J by 6 bases, and 12 bases separated the two germline ends. The CDR3 sequence is CASRRDLAEQYF. CDR3 coding DNA: TGTGCCAGCAGACGCGACTTAGCCGAGCAGTACTTC.

This chain uses TRBV7-6 with TRBJ1-3, with D possibly TRBD1 on 5 matching bases. The CDR3 is 16 amino acids. Germline V gives CDR1 SGHVS, CDR2 FNYEAQ. V lost 2 bases and J lost 0, with 11 bases in between. Here the CDR3 DNA reads TGTGCCAGCAGCTTATACAGAGGGGACTCTGGAAACACCATATATTTT. Its protein product is CASSLYRGDSGNTIYF.

The genes are TRBV30 and TRBJ1-6; D gene ambiguous. The germline gives CDR1 GTSNPN, CDR2 SVGIG (reference sequence). Trimming removed 2 bases at V and 2 bases at J, with 22 bases between. The CDR3 totals 19 residues. In DNA form, the CDR3 reads TGTGCCTGGAGTCGGAGGATTTATCGACAAGCCCCCTATAATTCACCCCTCCACTTT. This sequence encodes CAWSRRIYRQAPYNSPLHF.

This clone was counted only a few times. The V call is TRBV28, the J call TRBJ2-7; 7 positions agree with TRBD1. This CDR3 is built from 15 residues. Germline V gene data show CDR1 as MDHEN and CDR2 as SYDVKM. The V and J ends lost 6 bases and 0 bases, in that order; junction bases with no gene match: 8. CDR3 amino acids: CASSPQGPGSYEQYF. The CDR3 nucleotides read TGTGCCAGCAGCCCACAGGGGCCCGGCTCCTACGAGCAGTACTTC. The whole variable domain, filled in from reference TRBV28 and TRBJ2-7, reads DVKVTQSSRYLVKRTGEKVFLECVQDMDHENMFWYRQDPGLGLRLIYFSYDVKMKEKGDIPEGYSVSREKKERFSLILESASTNQTSMYLCASSPQGPGSYEQYFGPGTRLTVT.

V is TRBV7-6 and J is TRBJ2-1, with D possibly being TRBD1 or TRBD2 (7 bases each). V was pared by 3 bases and J by 10 bases, with 13 bases between. The germline V gene has CDR1 SGHVS and CDR2 FNYEAQ. This CDR3 comprises 13 residues. The CDR3 DNA sequence: TGTGCCAGCAGCTTCAGGGGGGGCTTGGAGCAGTTCTTC. It is translated as CASSFRGGLEQFF.

This clone was seen a few times. The chain carries TRBV11-2 and TRBJ2-2; no reliable D call. V was clipped by 0 bases and J by 6 bases, with 11 bases between them. This CDR3 region has 15 residues. The germline CDR1 and CDR2 sequences are SGHAT and FQNNGV. CDR3 amino acids: CASSLESFMAGELFF. CDR3 DNA: TGTGCCAGCAGCTTAGAGTCGTTTATGGCCGGGGAGCTGTTTTTT.

The chain uses TRBV27 and TRBJ1-1, with D maybe TRBD1 (5 bases). CDR3 size: 12 residues. Germline CDR1 and CDR2: MNHEY and SMNVEV (reference sequence). V dropped 7 bases and J dropped 8 bases, with 14 bases sitting between them. The CDR3 sequence: CASNPTGGEAFF. The CDR3 DNA sequence: TGTGCCAGCAACCCAACTGGGGGGGAAGCTTTCTTT.

V and J are TRBV30 and TRBJ1-2; D is unclear. This CDR3 has 12 amino acids. The V end was cut by 2 bases, the J end by 4 bases, with 8 bases between. CDR1 is GTSNPN and CDR2 is SVGIG in the germline V gene (reference sequence). CDR3 in amino acids: CAWSRPIYGYTF. For the CDR3, the DNA is TGTGCCTGGAGTCGACCCATCTATGGCTACACCTTC.

This clone turned up a few times. The rearrangement joins TRBV15 to TRBJ2-2, with D unresolved. V was cut by 0 bases and J by 0 bases, with 5 bases left in between. The length of the CDR3 is 15 residues. The germline V gene has CDR1 LNHNV and CDR2 YYDKDF (reference sequence). CDR3 loop: CATSRDPANTGELFF. For the CDR3, the DNA is TGTGCCACCAGCAGAGATCCCGCGAACACCGGGGAGCTGTTTTTT.